The entry below gives a single T cell receptor (beta chain) sequence along with its context. It has no known antigen specificity. Per-base quality was not reported, and no clone a single base away is much larger than it. The CDR3, cysteine through phenylalanine, is 16 amino acids long. Only the CDR3 part of the read is kept: 48 bases, read in frame from the first base. The germline V gene gives CDR1 as LGHNA and CDR2 as YSLEER. The trim is 5 bases for V and 0 bases for J, with a gap of 14 bases between the germline ends. The sample is drawn from a study of blood T cell repertoires in COVID-19 (dated by TCRdb to 2020 to 2022). Concerning the study at large: Samples from collaborators originated in the United States, Italy and Spain and spanned both the acute and convalescent phases of COVID-19. The repertoires were released in a freely available public database intended as a resource for research on the immune response to SARS-CoV-2. Where available, HLA class I and class II types were taken from metadata supplied by the sample provider and were not determined by assay-based typing. Subjects who had been exposed to COVID-19, were actively infected with it, or had recovered from it provided the deeply sampled blood TCRbeta repertoires that made up the dataset. A de-identified subject ID, COVID-19 status, age in years and sex were almost always included in the sample metadata. The material from the prospective study consisted of cDNA or gDNA derived from T cells, B-cell-depleted T cells, or PBMCs. Samples were obtained from the ongoing ImmuneRACE study (first 160 participants) and from 1,254 subjects provided by 6 global collaborators.

In the prospective study, participants were roughly 18 to 90 years old, resided in 24 geographic areas of the United States, and were enrolled through a virtual design. In the prospective study, participants were assigned to cohorts based on the clinical history participants reported in a screening survey and a study questionnaire. Exposed participants had been in contact, within 2 weeks of entering the study, with a person who had a PCR-confirmed or clinician-diagnosed case of COVID-19. Mobile phlebotomists in the prospective study collected whole blood, serum and a nasopharyngeal or oropharyngeal swab from every participant. Participants in the prospective study had the option to provide additional blood draws and questionnaires over a 2-month period. Blood samples from the prospective study were shipped frozen or at room temperature prior to DNA extraction. Study-wide findings and limitations: The quantity of clinical and demographic metadata differed by source and by participant and was supplied without curation.

The immunoSEQ Assay, a bias-controlled multiplex PCR, was used to amplify TCRbeta CDR3 regions from genomic DNA. As for the authors' bioinformatics: The number of nucleated cells in each sample was estimated from the amplification of reference gene primers within the assay. To quantify the absolute abundance of each unique TCRbeta CDR3 rearrangement, sequence reads were collapsed and filtered. For each sample, productive Simpson clonality was calculated as the square root of Simpson's diversity index across productive rearrangements. In TCRdb, the immuneACCESS table is reduced to in-frame sequences with V and J assigned. These tables do not hold every clone; where another copy was compared, an unresolved V gene accounts for under half, and the others remain unexplained. From that table come the V and J calls and clone size; the DNA was used to work out D and trimming. Across this sample there are 430,000 or so clones, with approximately 91% seen only once. The ten top clones hold around 1.5% of the sample.

Recombination connected TRBV4-3 to TRBJ1-3, with a weak D call of TRBD1 (6 bases match). This sequence originates from a woman between 18 and 29 years old who had been exposed to COVID-19. Sequenced sample: PBMCs or T cells enriched from blood (not recorded which). The nucleotide sequence is TGCGCCAGCAGCGTTGACAGGCGCAACTCTGGAAACACCATATATTTT. Its translation reads: CASSVDRRNSGNTIYF.